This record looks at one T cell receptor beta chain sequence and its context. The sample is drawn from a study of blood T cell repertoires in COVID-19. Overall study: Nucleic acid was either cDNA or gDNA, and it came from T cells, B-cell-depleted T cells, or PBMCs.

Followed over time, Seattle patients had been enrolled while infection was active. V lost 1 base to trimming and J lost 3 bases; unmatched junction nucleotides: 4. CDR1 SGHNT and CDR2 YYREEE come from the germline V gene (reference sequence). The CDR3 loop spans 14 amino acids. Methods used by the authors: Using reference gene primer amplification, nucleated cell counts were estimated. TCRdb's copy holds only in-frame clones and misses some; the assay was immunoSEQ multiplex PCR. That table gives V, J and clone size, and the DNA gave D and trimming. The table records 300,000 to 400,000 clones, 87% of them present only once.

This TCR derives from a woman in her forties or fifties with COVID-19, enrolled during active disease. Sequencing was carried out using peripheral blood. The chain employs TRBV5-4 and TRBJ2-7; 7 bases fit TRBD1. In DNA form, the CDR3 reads TGTGCCAGCAGCTTGCCCGGGACAGACTACGAGCAGTACTTC. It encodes CASSLPGTDYEQYF.